Following are 21 T cell receptor beta chains from one sample sequenced in a study of T cell responses to AZD1222 COVID-19 vaccine. Produced via immunoSEQ multiplex PCR; TCRdb's table is partial and in-frame only. The sample contains about 150,000 clones, about 87% of which appear only once. Sequencing used peripheral blood, obtained on day 0 of AZD1222 vaccination. Receptors originate from an adult in good health.

The chain joins TRBV11-2 to TRBJ2-2, with 12 bases identical to TRBD1. The CDR3 is 19 residues long. The ends lost 5 bases at V and 4 bases at J; junction bases unmatched: 14. In germline, CDR1 is SGHAT, CDR2 FQNNGV. In nucleotides, the CDR3 is TGTGCCAGCAGCCAGCCAGGGACAGGGGGCGCCCCGGGCACCGGGGAGCTGTTTTTT. Its protein is CASSQPGTGGAPGTGELFF.

The chain uses TRBV18 and TRBJ1-5, with 12 bases aligning to TRBD1. Germline V gives CDR1 KGHSH, CDR2 LQKENI. The CDR3 is 15 residues long. Losses at the gene ends were 3 bases for V and 9 bases for J; bases not matched to a gene: 6. In DNA, the CDR3 is TGTGCCAGCTCACCCGGGACAGGGGGCACCACGCCCCAGCATTTT. Residues: CASSPGTGGTTPQHF.

The V gene is TRBV3-1 (or the pseudogene TRBV3-2), the J gene TRBJ1-6, with TRBD1 matching over 9 bases. J lost 10 bases, V lost 8 bases, and 12 bases had no gene match. The CDR3 consists of 15 residues. Germline-derived CDR1 and CDR2 are LGHDT and YNNKEL (reference sequence). CDR3 DNA: TGTGCCAGCGCCGAGACCGGGACAGGGTACTCACCCCTCCACTTT. It codes for CASAETGTGYSPLHF.

Only one count was recorded for this clone. The chain recombines TRBV19 with TRBJ2-3; D gene ambiguous. Trimming took off 1 base at V and 4 bases at J, with 6 bases between the two ends. The CDR3 contains 13 residues. Germline V gene sequence: CDR1 LNHDA, CDR2 SQIVND (reference sequence). The DNA for the CDR3 is TGTGCCAGTAGTATAGTCGAGGCAGATACGCAGTATTTT. This sequence encodes CASSIVEADTQYF.

DNA for the CDR3: TGTGCCAGCAGTTACCGCGCGGGGGACCACAATGAGCAGTTCTTC. Protein: CASSYRAGDHNEQFF. The genes are TRBV6-4 and TRBJ2-1, with TRBD2 identical over 7 bases. Germline values: CDR1 MRHNA, CDR2 SNTAGT. This CDR3 comprises 15 residues. J gave up 5 bases and V 5 bases, and 9 bases lay outside the gene matches.

V gene TRBV6-1 combines with J gene TRBJ1-6, with 9 positions matching TRBD1. V was pared by 2 bases and J by 9 bases, with 2 bases of the junction left unmatched. The CDR3 sequence is 14 residues long. The germline V gene encodes CDR1 MNHNS and CDR2 SASEGT. Here the CDR3 reads CASSERDRASPLHF. CDR3 DNA: TGTGCCAGCAGTGAAAGGGACAGGGCTTCACCCCTCCACTTT.

V usage is TRBV10-3 and J usage is TRBJ2-1; 15 nucleotides line up with TRBD2. With 10 bases clipped from V and 4 bases from J, the junction kept 5 bases outside the gene matches. Germline lookup yields CDR1 ENHRY and CDR2 SYGVKD. This CDR3 has 15 amino acids. The CDR3: CATGLAGGPYNEQFF. The CDR3 DNA reads TGTGCCACCGGACTAGCGGGGGGGCCTTACAATGAGCAGTTCTTC.

This rearrangement joins TRBV29-1 to TRBJ1-1; TRBD1 is a possible D gene (6 bases). The CDR3 covers 13 residues. From germline, CDR1 is SQVTM and CDR2 ANQGSEA. Trimming removed 5 bases from V and 6 bases from J, with 16 bases in between. Written as DNA, the CDR3 is TGCAGCGTTCACCGGGACATTTTATCTGAAGCTTTCTTT. Translating gives CSVHRDILSEAFF.

The chain carries TRBV19 and TRBJ1-6; D ambiguous. From germline, CDR1 is LNHDA and CDR2 SQIVND (reference sequence). Trimming stripped 6 bases from V and 0 bases from J, with 12 bases between. This CDR3 spans 16 amino acids. The CDR3 sequence: CASRALLSSYNSPLHF. The CDR3 region has the DNA TGTGCCAGTAGGGCGCTCCTTAGCTCCTATAATTCACCCCTCCACTTT.

The rearrangement links TRBV18 to TRBJ1-1, with D perhaps TRBD1 (6 bases). The V gene's germline CDR1 is KGHSH and CDR2 LQKENI. This CDR3 region has 16 residues. V dropped 0 bases and J dropped 1 base, with 12 bases sitting between them. The chain's CDR3 is CASSPPGAGENTEAFF. The CDR3 DNA reads as TGTGCCAGCTCACCACCGGGAGCAGGGGAGAACACTGAAGCTTTCTTT.

The table lists this clone with a count of one. CDR3 amino acids: CAISENPSNSPLHF. Here the CDR3 DNA reads TGTGCCATCAGTGAGAATCCGAGTAATTCACCCCTCCACTTT. The chain uses TRBV10-3 and TRBJ1-6; D ambiguous. The CDR3 runs 14 residues. The germline V and J ends were trimmed by 2 bases and 6 bases, with 8 bases remaining between them. CDR1 is ENHRY and CDR2 is SYGVKD in the germline V gene.

The V call is TRBV6-5, the J call TRBJ1-4, with 8 bases identical to TRBD1. Trimming took 0 bases from V and 7 from J; bases not matched to a gene: 4. The CDR3 covers 15 residues. CDR1 MNHEY and CDR2 SVGAGI come from the germline V gene. The CDR3 DNA is TGTGCCAGCAGTTACTCGCCAGGGGGCGGTGAAAAACTGTTTTTT. This codes for CASSYSPGGGEKLFF.

The V call is TRBV3-1 (or the pseudogene TRBV3-2), the J call TRBJ1-1, with 7 bases identical to TRBD1. There are 16 residues in the CDR3. Germline CDR1 is LGHDT and CDR2 is YNNKEL (reference sequence). Trimming at V came to 2 bases and at J to 1 base, leaving 7 bases not matched to a gene. CDR3 residues: CASSQTLTGRNTEAFF. CDR3 bases: TGTGCCAGCAGCCAAACACTGACAGGGAGGAACACTGAAGCTTTCTTT.

The chain uses TRBV7-2 and TRBJ2-7; D gene unclear. V gave up 3 bases and J gave up 0 bases, with 9 bases separating them. There are 14 residues in the CDR3. Germline CDR1 reads SGHTA; CDR2 reads FQGNSA. The CDR3 is CASSFWAGSYEQYF. The CDR3, as DNA: TGTGCCAGCAGCTTTTGGGCAGGCTCCTACGAGCAGTACTTC. Full variable domain (outside the CDR3, taken from reference TRBV7-2 and TRBJ2-7): GAGVSQSPSNKVTEKGKDVELRCDPISGHTALYWYRQSLGQGLEFLIYFQGNSAPDKSGLPSDRFSAERTGGSVSTLTIQRTQQEDSAVYLCASSFWAGSYEQYFGPGTRLTVT.

This clone was detected a few times. This chain uses TRBV6-2 or TRBV6-3 with TRBJ2-7; possible D gene TRBD1, 5 bases. CDR1 is MNHEY and CDR2 is SVGEGT in the germline V gene. The V end was cut by 2 bases, the J end by 2 bases, with 10 bases between. This CDR3 is built from 14 residues. CDR3 sequence reads: CASSYEQGAYEQYF. CDR3 DNA sequence: TGTGCCAGCAGTTACGAGCAGGGTGCCTACGAGCAGTACTTC.

The V gene is TRBV19, the J gene TRBJ1-2; no firm D call. V gave up 9 bases and J gave up 8 bases, with 16 bases separating them. This CDR3 is 12 amino acids long. Germline values: CDR1 LNHDA, CDR2 SQIVND (reference sequence). Here the CDR3 DNA reads TGTGCCAGCCTAAGGGAGACGGGCGGCTACACCTTC. This sequence encodes CASLRETGGYTF.

The chain links TRBV15 to TRBJ1-2; D remains unclear. The CDR3 extends over 15 amino acids. CDR1 is LNHNV, CDR2 YYDKDF, per germline (reference sequence). The V end was cut by 0 bases, the J end by 4 bases, with 12 bases between. In DNA, the CDR3 is TGTGCCACCAGCAGAGATAAAGGGCAGACCTATGGCTACACCTTC. It yields the protein CATSRDKGQTYGYTF.

V is TRBV19 and J is TRBJ1-5, with D possibly being TRBD1 (6 bases). V shed 9 bases and J shed 2 bases, with 11 bases lying between them. In germline, CDR1 is LNHDA, CDR2 SQIVND (reference sequence). The CDR3 spans 13 residues. CDR3 nucleotides: TGTGCCAGCGAGAGACAGGGCAATCAGCCCCAGCATTTT. Residues: CASERQGNQPQHF.

This clone has a single count. This chain links TRBV2 with TRBJ1-1; D remains unclear. The V gene's germline CDR1 is SNHLY and CDR2 FYNNEI. The CDR3 totals 13 residues. The V gene lost 5 bases and the J gene lost 1 base, with 8 bases spanning the gap. The CDR3 DNA sequence: TGTGCCAGCAGTCGTCGGCAGAACACTGAAGCTTTCTTT. Residues: CASSRRQNTEAFF.

The chain recombines TRBV18 with TRBJ1-2; 9 nucleotides match TRBD1. This CDR3 spans 15 amino acids. Germline lookup yields CDR1 KGHSH and CDR2 LQKENI. The V and J ends lost 3 bases and 4 bases, in that order; junction bases with no gene match: 6. As DNA, the CDR3 is TGTGCCAGCTCACCTCGACAGGGGGAGAGCTATGGCTACACCTTC. This gives the protein CASSPRQGESYGYTF.

The gene calls are TRBV6-5 and TRBJ1-4; no clear D gene. This CDR3 comprises 13 residues. The germline V gene has CDR1 MNHEY and CDR2 SVGAGI. Trimming stripped 8 bases from V and 8 bases from J, with 15 bases between. CDR3 sequence: CASGVGSIEKLFF. The CDR3 region has the DNA TGTGCCAGCGGGGTTGGTTCCATAGAAAAACTGTTTTTT.